The 27 T cell receptor beta chains reported below all come from one sample, sequenced in a study of blood T cell repertoires in COVID-19. Sequencing used immunoSEQ multiplex PCR; TCRdb keeps in-frame clones, though not all of them. The sample shows approximately 72,000 clones, over 75% of them seen only once. The sequenced sample was peripheral blood. Source of these receptors: a man aged 45-60 years with acute or convalescent COVID-19.

V is TRBV5-1 and J is TRBJ2-5; a weak D match, TRBD2 (6 bases). The CDR3 runs 16 residues. Per the germline V gene, CDR1 is SGHRS and CDR2 is YFSETQ. The V end was cut by 0 bases, the J end by 5 bases, with 17 bases between. CDR3 sequence: CASSLDSGHYSETQYF. Written as DNA, the CDR3 is TGCGCCAGCAGCTTGGATAGCGGACATTATTCGGAGACCCAGTACTTC. The full variable domain, rest sourced from reference TRBV5-1 and TRBJ2-5, is KAGVTQTPRYLIKTRGQQVTLSCSPISGHRSVSWYQQTPGQGLQFLFEYFSETQRNKGNFPGRFSGRQFSNSRSEMNVSTLELGDSALYLCASSLDSGHYSETQYFGPGTRLLVL.

V is TRBV27 and J is TRBJ2-5; TRBD1 matches 10 bases. Germline lookup yields CDR1 MNHEY and CDR2 SMNVEV (reference sequence). V dropped 3 bases and J dropped 7; count of bases not matched to a gene: 14. There are 17 residues in the CDR3. Here the CDR3 DNA reads TGTGCCAGCAGTTTTGTACAGACAGGGGGCGGTCAGGGGACCCAGTACTTC. This sequence encodes CASSFVQTGGGQGTQYF.

V and J are TRBV6-5 and TRBJ1-5; TRBD1 is a possible D gene (5 bases). Germline lookup yields CDR1 MNHEY and CDR2 SVGAGI. The CDR3 contains 14 residues. V lost 7 bases and J lost 6, with 16 bases in between. CDR3 protein: CASTEQGRSQPQHF. The DNA for the CDR3 is TGTGCCAGCACCGAGCAGGGAAGAAGTCAGCCCCAGCATTTT.

The chain uses TRBV10-1 and TRBJ1-6, with D unresolved. The germline V gene has CDR1 WNHNN and CDR2 SYGVQD (reference sequence). The CDR3 runs to 13 residues. V shed 2 bases and J shed 4 bases, with 3 bases lying between them. DNA for the CDR3: TGCGCCAGCAGTGAGGAGTATAATTCACCCCTCCACTTT. It codes for CASSEEYNSPLHF.

Only one count was recorded for this clone. The V gene is TRBV7-3, the J gene TRBJ2-5; perhaps TRBD2 as D (6 bases). The CDR3 sequence is 13 residues long. CDR1 is SGHTA and CDR2 is FQGTGA in the germline V gene. V dropped 5 bases and J dropped 3 bases, with 10 bases sitting between them. The CDR3 sequence is CASSGGLKETQYF. The CDR3 nucleotides are TGTGCCAGCAGCGGAGGGCTAAAAGAGACCCAGTACTTC.

The chain joins TRBV30 to TRBJ2-3, with 9 bases fitting TRBD1. Germline V gives CDR1 GTSNPN, CDR2 SVGIG (reference sequence). V was clipped by 3 bases and J by 4 bases; unmatched bases: 8. This CDR3 spans 15 amino acids. The CDR3 reads CAWSQTGGASDTQYF. CDR3 coding DNA: TGTGCCTGGAGCCAAACAGGGGGCGCGTCAGATACGCAGTATTTT.

V and J are TRBV3-1 (or the pseudogene TRBV3-2) and TRBJ2-3, with TRBD2 identical over 8 bases. The CDR3 totals 16 residues. The V gene end was trimmed by 0 bases and the J gene end by 6 bases; junction bases not matched to a gene: 8. Germline-derived CDR1 and CDR2 are LGHDT and YNNKEL (reference sequence). The CDR3 nucleotides are TGTGCCAGCAGCCAAGATAGAAGCGGGGGCCGGGATACGCAGTATTTT. It specifies CASSQDRSGGRDTQYF.

V is TRBV27 and J is TRBJ2-6; 9 nucleotides match TRBD1. With V trimmed by 8 bases and J by 2 bases, 10 bases remained unmatched. The CDR3 consists of 17 residues. Germline loops: CDR1 MNHEY, CDR2 SMNVEV (reference sequence). In DNA form, the CDR3 reads TGTGCCAGCTCCCCCGGGACAGGGAAGGCTGGGGCCAACGTCCTGACTTTC. It specifies CASSPGTGKAGANVLTF.

The V gene is TRBV7-3, the J gene TRBJ2-2; 16 bases fit TRBD2. The CDR3 contains 19 residues. Per germline, CDR1 SGHTA and CDR2 FQGTGA. V shed 5 bases and J 4 bases; nucleotides not matched to a gene: 10. CDR3 DNA sequence: TGTGCCAGCAGCCAAAGGGGACTAGCGGGGGGGCCTGGCACCGGGGAGCTGTTTTTT. Translated: CASSQRGLAGGPGTGELFF.

The chain couples TRBV5-5 to TRBJ1-1, with D tentatively TRBD1 (5 bases). Germline assignment: CDR1 SGHKS and CDR2 YYEKEE (reference sequence). CDR3 length: 12 amino acids. V was shortened by 5 bases and J by 4 bases, with 9 bases between the two germline ends. Here the CDR3 reads CASSGQGTEAFF. Here the CDR3 DNA reads TGTGCCAGCAGTGGGCAGGGCACTGAAGCTTTCTTT.

The chain carries TRBV9 and TRBJ2-5, with D maybe TRBD1 (5 bases). The CDR3 loop spans 14 amino acids. Germline V gene sequence: CDR1 SGDLS, CDR2 YYNGEE. V dropped 4 bases and J dropped 1 base, with 11 bases sitting between them. For the CDR3, the DNA is TGTGCCAGCAGCCCTTGGGGCTTCCAAGAGACCCAGTACTTC. Protein product: CASSPWGFQETQYF.

The chain recombines TRBV15 with TRBJ2-5; D gene unclear. Trimming left V 0 bases short and J 4 bases short, with 18 bases between. CDR3 size: 17 residues. From germline, CDR1 is LNHNV and CDR2 YYDKDF (reference sequence). CDR3 loop: CATSRDPAVLTPETQYF. The CDR3 DNA reads as TGTGCCACCAGCAGAGATCCGGCGGTCCTTACCCCAGAGACCCAGTACTTC.

This clone showed up just once. J is TRBJ2-7 and V is TRBV28; D may be TRBD1 (6 bases). CDR3 length: 13 residues. CDR1 MDHEN and CDR2 SYDVKM come from the germline V gene. V was cut by 4 bases and J by 0 bases, with 7 bases left in between. CDR3 region: CASSWGLSYEQYF. CDR3 DNA: TGTGCCAGCAGTTGGGGGCTCTCCTACGAGCAGTACTTC. Full variable domain (rest looked up from reference TRBV28 and TRBJ2-7): DVKVTQSSRYLVKRTGEKVFLECVQDMDHENMFWYRQDPGLGLRLIYFSYDVKMKEKGDIPEGYSVSREKKERFSLILESASTNQTSMYLCASSWGLSYEQYFGPGTRLTVT.

This clone has a handful of counts. The chain is built from TRBV4-1 and TRBJ1-2; 8 bases line up with TRBD1. The CDR3 length is 15 residues. V lost 0 bases, J lost 8 bases, and 8 bases stayed unmatched. Germline CDR1 and CDR2: MGHRA and YSYEKL. CDR3 region: CASSQDSPGGGGYTF. CDR3 bases: TGCGCCAGCAGCCAAGATAGTCCAGGGGGCGGAGGCTACACCTTC.

J is TRBJ1-1 and V is TRBV10-1; TRBD1 matches 7 bases. This CDR3 contains 12 residues. Germline-derived CDR1 and CDR2 are WNHNN and SYGVQD (reference sequence). J gave up 7 bases and V 5 bases, and 4 bases lay outside the gene matches. The CDR3 DNA is TGCGCCAGCAGTAAGACAGGGATTGAAGCTTTCTTT. It yields the protein CASSKTGIEAFF.

J is TRBJ1-2 and V is TRBV4-1; D is undetermined. V shed 3 bases and J shed 8 bases, with 10 bases lying between them. CDR1 is MGHRA and CDR2 is YSYEKL in the germline V gene. The CDR3 consists of 12 residues. The CDR3 DNA follows: TGCGCCAGCAGCCAGGGCGACCGGGGCTACACCTTC. This sequence encodes CASSQGDRGYTF.

This chain uses TRBV7-9 with TRBJ2-5, with 8 bases fitting TRBD2. The ends lost 2 bases at V and 5 bases at J; junction bases unmatched: 13. The CDR3 is 17 residues long. Germline-derived CDR1 and CDR2 are SEHNR and FQNEAQ (reference sequence). The CDR3 sequence is CASSLPLAGSGMETQYF. The CDR3 DNA reads TGTGCCAGCAGCTTACCCCTAGCGGGCAGTGGAATGGAGACCCAGTACTTC.

The chain recombines TRBV6-5 with TRBJ1-1, with D perhaps matching TRBD1 (6 bases). The germline V gene has CDR1 MNHEY and CDR2 SVGAGI. The CDR3 has 13 residues. The V end was cut by 7 bases, the J end by 7 bases, with 16 bases between. The CDR3 DNA reads as TGTGCCAGCACCAGAAGAGGACAGCTTGAAGCTTTCTTT. It is translated as CASTRRGQLEAFF.

V gene TRBV5-8 combines with J gene TRBJ1-1; D gene unclear. This CDR3 has 14 residues. Germline V gene data show CDR1 as SGHTS and CDR2 as YDEGEE. The V gene lost 0 bases and the J gene lost 7 bases, with 13 bases spanning the gap. The CDR3 loop reads CASSLEVGSVEAFF. The CDR3 coding sequence is TGTGCCAGCAGCTTGGAGGTCGGGTCCGTTGAAGCTTTCTTT. Based on the CDR3 plus reference TRBV5-8 and TRBJ1-1, the full variable domain is EAGVTQSPTHLIKTRGQQATLRCSPISGHTSVYWYQQALGLGLQFLLWYDEGEERNRGNFPPRFSGRQFPNYSSELNVNALELEDSALYLCASSLEVGSVEAFFGQGTRLTVV.

This clone appeared a single time. The chain couples TRBV9 to TRBJ1-2; 8 positions agree with TRBD1. Germline V gene lookup returns CDR1 SGDLS and CDR2 YYNGEE. There are 16 residues in the CDR3. V lost 3 bases and J lost 10; bases outside the gene matches: 17. CDR3 in amino acids: CASSGDLWDRPLDYTF. CDR3 nucleotides: TGTGCCAGCAGCGGCGACCTTTGGGACAGGCCCTTAGACTACACCTTC.

This clone was seen a single time. This chain uses TRBV19 with TRBJ2-5; 7 bases agree with TRBD2. J gave up 5 bases and V 5 bases, and 17 bases lay outside the gene matches. This CDR3 has 17 residues. From germline, CDR1 is LNHDA and CDR2 SQIVND (reference sequence). CDR3 sequence reads: CASSPTSRRDYSETQYF. The CDR3 region has the DNA TGTGCCAGTAGTCCTACGAGTAGAAGGGACTATTCGGAGACCCAGTACTTC.

The chain links TRBV15 to TRBJ2-1; D ambiguous. In germline, CDR1 is LNHNV, CDR2 YYDKDF (reference sequence). The CDR3 totals 13 residues. Trimming removed 0 bases from V and 9 bases from J, with 9 bases in between. For the CDR3, the DNA is TGTGCCACCAGCAGAGATTTGGGCAGTGAGCAGTTCTTC. Protein: CATSRDLGSEQFF.

The CDR3 reads CASSLWETIIGADTQYF. The CDR3 nucleotides read TGCGCCAGCAGCTTGTGGGAGACGATTATTGGGGCAGATACGCAGTATTTT. The V and J genes are TRBV5-1 and TRBJ2-3, with D possibly TRBD2 on 5 matching bases. Germline CDR1 reads SGHRS; CDR2 reads YFSETQ. V was trimmed by 1 base and J by 4 bases, leaving 19 bases between them. This CDR3 is 17 amino acids long.

The chain employs TRBV5-1 and TRBJ2-3; TRBD2 might be the D (6 bases). The CDR3 is 15 residues long. Trimming took off 1 base at V and 0 bases at J, with 9 bases between the two ends. Germline CDR1 SGHRS, CDR2 YFSETQ. The CDR3 sequence: CASSLRAGSTDTQYF. CDR3 DNA: TGCGCCAGCAGCTTGCGAGCGGGTAGCACAGATACGCAGTATTTT. The full variable domain, in which reference TRBV5-1 and TRBJ2-3 provide the parts outside the CDR3, is KAGVTQTPRYLIKTRGQQVTLSCSPISGHRSVSWYQQTPGQGLQFLFEYFSETQRNKGNFPGRFSGRQFSNSRSEMNVSTLELGDSALYLCASSLRAGSTDTQYFGPGTRLTVL.

The gene calls are TRBV3-1 (or the pseudogene TRBV3-2) and TRBJ2-5; TRBD2 agrees at 9 bases. Germline CDR1 and CDR2: LGHDT and YNNKEL (reference sequence). V shed 1 base, J shed 4 bases, and the junction held 7 bases outside the gene matches. The CDR3 is made up of 16 amino acids. CDR3 DNA: TGTGCCAGCAGCCAAGGTGGCGGGGGGGCGGCAGAGACCCAGTACTTC. Residues: CASSQGGGGAAETQYF.

V gene TRBV5-1 combines with J gene TRBJ1-4; weak D call: TRBD1 (5 bases). The V end lost 2 bases, the J end lost 0 bases, and 8 bases lay between the germline ends. This CDR3 spans 15 amino acids. The germline V gene encodes CDR1 SGHRS and CDR2 YFSETQ. The CDR3 nucleotides are TGCGCCAGCAGCTTTGGGGCACCAACTAATGAAAAACTGTTTTTT. Residues: CASSFGAPTNEKLFF.

This rearrangement joins TRBV5-1 to TRBJ2-2; 7 bases are a match to TRBD1. The CDR3 is 15 residues long. Trimming at V came to 4 bases and at J to 6 bases, leaving 9 bases not matched to a gene. CDR1 and CDR2 (germline): SGHRS, YFSETQ. CDR3: CASSKQGPQPGELFF. In DNA, the CDR3 is TGCGCCAGCAGCAAACAGGGGCCCCAACCCGGGGAGCTGTTTTTT.